The T cell receptor (beta chain) under discussion was sequenced for a study of CD8 T cells in Susac syndrome. Background on the study: When blood was drawn, patients with Susac syndrome were on intravenous immunoglobulin alone, on corticosteroids, or therapy-naive.

A quantity of roughly 0.5 to 1 ug RNA underwent reverse transcription using random hexamers. Each CDR3 protein gets one entry after TCRdb re-called the immunoSEQ multiplex PCR reads with MiXCR. The sample shows about 150,000 distinct CDR3 sequences, around 95% of them seen only once. Sequencing of TCR beta was performed on blood CD8+ T cells and on blood CD4+ T cells. Negative isolation yielded the CD8+ and CD4+ T cells, while FACS enriched the TEMRA cells. CDR3 length: 18 residues. CDR1 is LGHNA, CDR2 YNFKEQ, per germline. V dropped 4 bases and J dropped 1; count of bases not matched to a gene: 10. This rearrangement joins TRBV4-2 to TRBJ2-3; TRBD2 aligns across 11 bases. The sample consisted of CD4+ T cells from PBMCs. The sequence was collected from a human donor with Susac syndrome. The CDR3, as DNA: TGTGCCAGCAGCCCGGTAGGGACTAGCGGACCCCGCACAGATACGCAGTATTTT. Translated, it gives CASSPVGTSGPRTDTQYF.